The 7 T cell receptor beta chains given below trace back to one sample, sequenced in a study of OX40 agonist ivuxolimab in advanced cancers. This table comes from immunoSEQ multiplex PCR, and its TCRdb copy is limited to in-frame clones, with some not included. The sample comprises roughly 67,000 clones, around 86% of which are singletons, and 4% to 5% rests with the top ten. This sample comprised CD4+ or CD8+ T cells sorted from blood, obtained in a trial of the OX40 agonist ivuxolimab. These receptors came from an adult with an advanced solid tumor such as melanoma, head and neck, liver or kidney cancer.

The table lists this clone with a count of one. This chain links TRBV27 with TRBJ2-3; 7 bases are shared with TRBD2. V lost 6 bases, J lost 6 bases, and 15 bases stayed unmatched. The CDR3 is 16 amino acids. Germline CDR1 reads MNHEY; CDR2 reads SMNVEV (reference sequence). CDR3 in DNA: TGTGCCAGCAGCCCACGCGGGAGTCCAACCAAGGATACGCAGTATTTT. Protein sequence: CASSPRGSPTKDTQYF.

The genes are TRBV5-6 and TRBJ1-5, with D unclear. The CDR3 runs to 13 residues. Trimming stripped 0 bases from V and 4 bases from J, with 5 bases between. The germline gives CDR1 SGHDT, CDR2 YYEEEE. The CDR3 spells CASSLAENQPQHF. CDR3 coding DNA: TGTGCCAGCAGCTTGGCAGAAAATCAGCCCCAGCATTTT.

The rearrangement uses TRBV2 and TRBJ2-3; D remains unclear. The CDR3 has 12 residues. Germline V lookup: CDR1 SNHLY, CDR2 FYNNEI. Trimming cost V 6 bases and J 6 bases, with 10 bases left between them. CDR3 bases: TGTGCCAGCAGCGACCCCCCGGATACGCAGTATTTT. Residues: CASSDPPDTQYF.

The J gene is TRBJ1-1, the V gene TRBV10-3; TRBD1 aligns across 7 bases. The length of the CDR3 is 13 residues. The V segment lost 8 bases and the J segment 1 base; nucleotides outside the gene matches: 4. The germline CDR1 and CDR2 sequences are ENHRY and SYGVKD. The chain's CDR3 is CAIRDSPNTEAFF. CDR3 DNA sequence: TGTGCCATCCGGGACAGCCCGAACACTGAAGCTTTCTTT.

V and J are TRBV9 and TRBJ2-7, with TRBD1 matching over 9 bases. Trimming cost V 0 bases and J 6 bases; bases outside gene matches: 4. The CDR3 consists of 14 residues. From germline, CDR1 is SGDLS and CDR2 YYNGEE. This CDR3 is CASSVVDRGSEQYF. Here the CDR3 DNA reads TGTGCCAGCAGCGTAGTGGACAGGGGCAGCGAGCAGTACTTC.

This chain uses TRBV25-1 with TRBJ2-5; no definite D call. V gave up 5 bases and J gave up 3 bases, with 10 bases separating them. This CDR3 has 13 residues. Germline V gene sequence: CDR1 MGHDK, CDR2 SYGVNS. The DNA of the CDR3 is TGTGCCAGCAGTCCTTCGGCTAAAGAGACCCAGTACTTC. Translating it yields CASSPSAKETQYF. Supplemented by reference TRBV25-1 and TRBJ2-5, the full variable domain reads EADIYQTPRYLVIGTGKKITLECSQTMGHDKMYWYQQDPGMELHLIHYSYGVNSTEKGDLSSESTVSRIRTEHFPLTLESARPSHTSQYLCASSPSAKETQYFGPGTRLLVL.

This chain uses TRBV6-1 with TRBJ1-5, with D unclear. Trimming removed 10 bases from V and 2 bases from J, with 18 bases in between. The length of the CDR3 is 15 residues. From germline, CDR1 is MNHNS and CDR2 SASEGT. CDR3 bases: TGTGCCACCTCCCCATTACCGGGAGGCAATCAGCCCCAGCATTTT. Protein sequence: CATSPLPGGNQPQHF.